The 23 T cell receptor beta chains listed next were all sequenced from one sample in a study of T cells expressing NK-cell markers. TCRdb reprocessed the 5' RACE reads, keeping one entry per CDR3 protein, no DNA. The sample holds 500,000 to 700,000 distinct CDR3 sequences. The sample was blood T cells: a sorted CD56 or NKG2C T cell subset, CD4+ or CD8+ T cells, or bulk PBMC T cells (not recorded which). Source of these receptors: a man younger than 35 in good health.

The chain is built from TRBV11-2 and TRBJ2-1; lacking DNA, the TRBD2 call made by TCRdb goes unchecked. The CDR3 spans 14 residues. CDR1 and CDR2 (germline): SGHAT, FQNNGV. The CDR3 region is CASSSIQQLPRQFF.

This rearrangement joins TRBV20-1 to TRBJ2-5; lacking DNA, the TRBD1 call made by TCRdb goes unchecked. The CDR3 consists of 17 residues. The V gene's germline CDR1 is DFQATT and CDR2 SNEGSKA (reference sequence). CDR3 in amino acids: CSATSPMRDRGRETQYF.

This sequence joins TRBV20-1 and TRBJ2-7; TCRdb indicates TRBD1, and absent DNA this call remains unverified. The germline V gene encodes CDR1 DFQATT and CDR2 SNEGSKA (reference sequence). This CDR3 region has 13 residues. The CDR3 protein is CSATDRLSNEQYF.

This chain uses TRBV24-1 with TRBJ2-1; the D gene TCRdb calls, TRBD2, cannot be checked with no DNA. Germline V gene lookup returns CDR1 KGHDR and CDR2 SFDVKD. This CDR3 is 14 amino acids long. The CDR3 here is CATSFSGRTDEQFF.

V is TRBV3-1 and J is TRBJ2-3; TCRdb indicates TRBD2, and absent DNA this call remains unverified. Germline CDR1 reads LGHDT; CDR2 reads YNNKEL (reference sequence). The CDR3 has 18 amino acids. The CDR3 protein is CASSLGQGLAARTDTQYF.

The chain joins TRBV12-5 to TRBJ2-2; with no DNA, the TCRdb D assignment of TRBD2 cannot be verified. Germline assignment: CDR1 LGHNT and CDR2 FRNRAP. This CDR3 comprises 16 residues. The CDR3 reads CASATLTSVNTGELFF.

The chain's CDR3 is CASSKGREQYF. J is TRBJ2-7 and V is TRBV6-1; TCRdb selects TRBD1, and the lack of DNA leaves this call unchecked. This CDR3 has 11 residues. Looked up from germline, CDR1 is MNHNS and CDR2 is SASEGT.

The CDR3 here is CASSLLSGQRERGYEQYF. This sequence joins TRBV12-3 or TRBV12-4 and TRBJ2-7. This CDR3 is 18 amino acids long.

This chain connects TRBV4-2 to TRBJ2-7; TCRdb selects TRBD1, and the lack of DNA leaves this call unchecked. Germline lookup yields CDR1 LGHNA and CDR2 YNFKEQ. This CDR3 comprises 15 residues. CDR3: CASSQEFAPAYEQYF.

The rearrangement joins TRBV4-2 to TRBJ2-1; there is no DNA to check the TCRdb D call of TRBD2. CDR1 and CDR2 (germline): LGHNA, YNFKEQ. The CDR3 runs 15 residues. The CDR3 sequence is CASSQGLAALGEQFF.

The genes are TRBV7-9 and TRBJ2-1; without DNA, the TCRdb call of TRBD2 cannot be checked. The CDR3 contains 16 residues. Germline lookup yields CDR1 SEHNR and CDR2 FQNEAQ (reference sequence). The CDR3 region is CASSLTPGTSGSEQFF.

The chain employs TRBV2 and TRBJ2-5. The germline V gene encodes CDR1 SNHLY and CDR2 FYNNEI. This CDR3 spans 12 amino acids. CDR3 region: CASSLEKGTQYF.

The chain employs TRBV20-1 and TRBJ2-7; the D call from TCRdb, TRBD2, cannot be confirmed without DNA. CDR3 size: 16 residues. The germline V gene encodes CDR1 DFQATT and CDR2 SNEGSKA (reference sequence). CDR3 sequence: CSARDIAGKASYEQYF.

The chain links TRBV12-3 or TRBV12-4 to TRBJ2-1; TCRdb calls TRBD2, which cannot be checked without DNA. The CDR3 is 15 amino acids. CDR3: CASSSASGSRNEQFF.

J is TRBJ1-1 and V is TRBV6-4. CDR3 size: 13 residues. Per germline, CDR1 MRHNA and CDR2 SNTAGT. CDR3 protein: CASNNGGNTEAFF.

This CDR3 reads CSAPRTGATSAFF. The V call is TRBV20-1, the J call TRBJ1-1; TCRdb's assignment of TRBD1 cannot be checked, as there is no DNA. CDR1 and CDR2 (germline): DFQATT, SNEGSKA (reference sequence). The CDR3 loop spans 13 amino acids.

V usage is TRBV6-2 or TRBV6-3 and J usage is TRBJ1-5; TCRdb designates TRBD1, a call that cannot be tested without DNA. CDR3 length: 17 residues. The germline gives CDR1 MNHEY, CDR2 SVGEGT. The CDR3 protein is CASSYALTGDGNQPQHF.

The rearrangement links TRBV28 to TRBJ1-6; TCRdb picks TRBD1, but there is no DNA to check that call. Per the germline V gene, CDR1 is MDHEN and CDR2 is SYDVKM. The CDR3 consists of 17 residues. The CDR3 loop is CASSLGQGVGYNSPLHF.

The V call is TRBV7-6, the J call TRBJ1-1; TCRdb reports TRBD1, a call that lacks DNA to check it against. This CDR3 has 14 residues. Germline-derived CDR1 and CDR2 are SGHVS and FNYEAQ. This CDR3 is CASSLTGVRTEAFF.

The chain is built from TRBV25-1 and TRBJ2-3; TCRdb gives TRBD1 as the D gene, but with no DNA this cannot be confirmed. The CDR3 is 16 residues long. Germline CDR1 MGHDK, CDR2 SYGVNS. This CDR3 reads CASSEYRGLGTDTQYF.

J is TRBJ2-7 and V is TRBV20-1; the TCRdb D gene call, TRBD1, has no DNA to confirm it. The germline gives CDR1 DFQATT, CDR2 SNEGSKA (reference sequence). The CDR3 length is 14 residues. CDR3 residues: CSARDPGSGYEQYF.

The chain employs TRBV27 and TRBJ2-7. Germline CDR1 MNHEY, CDR2 SMNVEV (reference sequence). CDR3 size: 14 residues. The CDR3 protein is CASSLGISSYEQYF.

The chain has TRBV5-5 and TRBJ2-2; TCRdb designates TRBD2, a call that cannot be tested without DNA. CDR1 SGHKS and CDR2 YYEKEE come from the germline V gene (reference sequence). This CDR3 has 17 residues. CDR3 sequence reads: CASSYYLAGANTGELFF.